One sample yielded the 20 T cell receptor beta chains listed below, sequenced in a study of T cell clonality in common variable immunodeficiency. Profiled with immunoSEQ multiplex PCR; TCRdb holds only in-frame clones, not every one. Recorded here are 40,000 to 50,000 clones, none singletons. The sample taken for sequencing was peripheral blood mononuclear cells. These receptors were taken from a person aged 18 to 75 in good health.

This clone was detected ten times or more. Read coverage stops 3 residues before the CDR3 terminus; the germline J gene supplies the remainder. The chain employs TRBV18 and TRBJ2-2; the D gene is possibly TRBD1 (5 bases). This CDR3 has 17 amino acids. Germline assignment: CDR1 KGHSH and CDR2 LQKENI. CDR3 protein: CASSPALLTDSNEKLFF. The CDR3 bases that were read are TGTGCCAGCTCACCGGCCCTACTGACAGATTCTAATGAAAAG.

At least ten counts were recorded for this clone. Partial CDR3 DNA: TGTGCCAGCAGCCCAACCTACGAG. This encodes CASSPTYE. The whole CDR3 region reads CASSPTYEQYF. The V call is TRBV7-7, the J call TRBJ2-7; D not resolved. The read halts 3 residues ahead of the CDR3 end, with the missing end drawn from the germline J gene. The germline V gene has CDR1 SSHAT and CDR2 FNYEAQ (reference sequence). The length of the CDR3 is 11 residues. V was trimmed by 5 bases and J by 2 bases, leaving 4 bases between them.

This clone occurred a few times. From the germline J gene comes the end of the CDR3, since the read stops 3 residues before it. The gene calls are TRBV5-1 and TRBJ2-2; D is unclear. Germline-derived CDR1 and CDR2 are SGHRS and YFSETQ. CDR3 size: 16 residues. The CDR3 reads CASSLGFGATNEKLFF. The covered CDR3 bases are TGCGCCAGCAGCTTGGGGTTCGGTGCAACTAATGAAAAG. The full variable domain, in which reference TRBV5-1 and TRBJ2-2 provide the parts outside the CDR3, is KAGVTQTPRYLIKTRGQQVTLSCSPISGHRSVSWYQQTPGQGLQFLFEYFSETQRNKGNFPGRFSGRQFSNSRSEMNVSTLELGDSALYLCASSLGFGATNEKLFFGEGSRLTVL.

This clone has a count of ten or more. CDR3 DNA, as far as it was read: TGTGCCAGTAGTATTTCACAGGCCCCTTATGGC. The encoded protein is CASSISQAPYG. The full CDR3 sequence reads CASSISQAPYGYTF. V and J are TRBV19 and TRBJ1-2, with a possible D match to TRBD1 (5 bases). The read ends 3 residues early relative to the CDR3; the germline J gene fills the gap. The CDR3 runs to 14 residues. With 3 bases removed from V and 5 bases from J, the gap between germline ends came to 13 bases. The germline V gene encodes CDR1 LNHDA and CDR2 SQIVND (reference sequence).

This clone was counted many times. The CDR3 is CSVTGTGVSEAFF. CDR3 DNA, as far as it was read: TGCAGCGTCACCGGGACAGGGGTTTCTGAA. The rearrangement uses TRBV29-1 and TRBJ1-1; 10 positions match TRBD1. The sequence runs out 3 residues before the end of the CDR3; the remainder is reconstructed from the germline J gene. Trimming removed 6 bases from V and 6 bases from J; junction bases left unmatched: 7. The germline CDR1 and CDR2 sequences are SQVTM and ANQGSEA. CDR3 length: 13 residues.

At least ten counts were recorded for this clone. CDR3 DNA (partial): TGCAGTGCCTACGAGGGGGCAGGGTACGAG. Translating it yields CSAYEGAGYE. Given in full, the CDR3 is CSAYEGAGYEQYF. This chain links TRBV20-1 with TRBJ2-7, with 7 bases lining up with TRBD1. The read is 3 residues too short to cover the CDR3 end, so that end is filled in from the germline J gene. Germline V CDR1 and CDR2: DFQATT, SNEGSKA (reference sequence). The CDR3 is 13 amino acids. V lost 6 bases, J lost 4 bases, and 9 bases stayed unmatched.

This clone was recorded many times. The CDR3 end falls 3 residues outside the read, so it is completed with the germline J gene. V and J are TRBV30 and TRBJ2-7; possible D gene TRBD1, 6 bases. The V end lost 3 bases, the J end lost 4 bases, and 13 bases lay between the germline ends. CDR1 and CDR2 from the germline V gene are GTSNPN and SVGIG (reference sequence). This CDR3 region has 13 residues. CDR3 sequence reads: CAWSGLQGYEQYF. The sequenced CDR3 bases are TGTGCCTGGAGCGGCTTGCAGGGGTACGAG.

There are many counts of this clone. The read terminates 3 residues before the CDR3 end, so the remaining end is supplied by the germline J gene. This rearrangement joins TRBV5-4 to TRBJ2-5; 12 nucleotides line up with TRBD1. Germline assignment: CDR1 SGHNT and CDR2 YYREEE (reference sequence). V lost 3 bases, J lost 5 bases, and 8 bases stayed unmatched. This CDR3 region has 16 residues. The sequenced part of the CDR3 DNA is TGTGCCAGCAGCTCTCCGGGACAGGGGGCGAGGGAGACC. This sequence encodes CASSSPGQGARET. The full-length CDR3 reads as CASSSPGQGARETQYF.

This clone was detected ten times or more. The CDR3 end falls 3 residues outside the read, so it is completed with the germline J gene. This chain uses TRBV28 with TRBJ2-1; TRBD1 matches 9 bases. This CDR3 spans 14 amino acids. Trimming removed 5 bases from V and 5 bases from J; junction bases left unmatched: 4. Germline CDR1 reads MDHEN; CDR2 reads SYDVKM. This CDR3 is CASSVQGAHNEQFF. CDR3 DNA, as far as it was read: TGTGCCAGCAGTGTACAGGGGGCTCACAATGAG.

This clone was observed many times. The CDR3 goes on 3 residues after the read ends, and that part is filled in from the germline J gene. The chain has TRBV19 and TRBJ1-1, with D unclear. The V and J ends lost 9 bases and 2 bases respectively, with 10 bases between them. Germline lookup yields CDR1 LNHDA and CDR2 SQIVND (reference sequence). The CDR3 covers 12 residues. CDR3 sequence: CASREKNTEAFF. CDR3 DNA (partial): TGTGCCAGCCGCGAAAAAAACACTGAA.

This clone occurred many times. Coverage ceases 3 residues before the CDR3 finishes, and the germline J gene fills in the end. The chain joins TRBV6-1 to TRBJ1-1; weak D call: TRBD1 (5 bases). Trimming removed 0 bases at V and 3 bases at J, with 5 bases between. The CDR3 runs 13 residues. Germline V gene lookup returns CDR1 MNHNS and CDR2 SASEGT. The CDR3 here is CASSEAGDTEAFF. CDR3 DNA (partial): TGTGCCAGCAGTGAAGCAGGGGACACTGAA.

The sample holds many counts of this clone. The observed sequence ends 3 residues before the CDR3 terminus, with the missing tail filled in from the germline J gene. Other DNA sequences in the same sample also yield this CDR3. This chain joins TRBV30 and TRBJ1-3, with 7 bases that match TRBD1. CDR3 length equals 14 residues. Germline V CDR1 and CDR2: GTSNPN, SVGIG (reference sequence). V lost 2 bases, J lost 1 base, and 2 bases stayed unmatched. Incomplete CDR3 DNA: TGTGCCTGGAGTCAGACAGGGTCTGGAAACACC. It specifies CAWSQTGSGNT. The whole CDR3 reads CAWSQTGSGNTIYF.

In regard to this clone: The read ends 3 residues shy of where the CDR3 ends; the end is completed using the germline J gene. V is TRBV7-2 and J is TRBJ2-4; a weak D match, TRBD1 (5 bases). Germline V lookup: CDR1 SGHTA, CDR2 FQGNSA. The CDR3 length is 13 residues. The covered CDR3 bases are TGTGCCAGCAGCTTAAGGGGTCACTATGGT. This translates into CASSLRGHYG. The whole CDR3 protein is CASSLRGHYGQYF.

This clone occurred many times. Sequencing ends 3 residues short of the CDR3 end; the germline J gene provides the rest. V and J are TRBV7-8 and TRBJ2-2, with 7 bases fitting TRBD2. Trimming took 5 bases from V and 1 from J; bases not matched to a gene: 7. CDR1 is SGHVS, CDR2 FQNEAQ, per germline. CDR3 length equals 16 residues. The CDR3 sequence: CASSGEAGLNTGELFF. The DNA read from the CDR3 is TGTGCCAGCAGCGGAGAAGCGGGACTGAACACCGGGGAG.

The sample holds many counts of this clone. The read stops 3 residues short of the end of the CDR3; the missing end is completed from the germline J gene. The chain uses TRBV19 and TRBJ2-5; 8 nucleotides match TRBD2. This CDR3 is 15 amino acids long. The germline gives CDR1 LNHDA, CDR2 SQIVND (reference sequence). V dropped 4 bases and J dropped 1; count of bases not matched to a gene: 5. The covered CDR3 bases are TGTGCCAGTAGTAATCAGCGGGGGTCCCAAGAGACC. Its protein product is CASSNQRGSQET. The complete CDR3 protein is CASSNQRGSQETQYF.

This clone was seen at least ten times. Incomplete CDR3 DNA: TGTGCCAGCAGTGATAGGTCAGGTGGCAATCAGCCC. Its translation: CASSDRSGGNQP. The full CDR3 protein is CASSDRSGGNQPQHF. This chain joins TRBV2 and TRBJ1-5; D not certain. The read terminates 3 residues before the CDR3 end, so the remaining end is supplied by the germline J gene. The CDR3 extends over 15 amino acids. V shed 3 bases and J shed 2 bases, with 11 bases lying between them. CDR1 SNHLY and CDR2 FYNNEI come from the germline V gene.

In its sample, this clone was seen many times. With the read ending 3 residues before the CDR3 end, the germline J gene is used to fill in that end. The chain couples TRBV11-2 to TRBJ2-3; D is perhaps TRBD2 (5 bases). The length of the CDR3 is 13 residues. CDR1 and CDR2 (germline): SGHAT, FQNNGV. Trimming took 9 bases from V and 0 from J, leaving 10 bases between them. CDR3 DNA, as far as it was read: TGTGCCAGTACTTGGACTAGCACAGATACG. Protein sequence: CASTWTSTDT. The CDR3 as a whole reads CASTWTSTDTQYF.

This clone was picked up many times. The read is 3 residues too short to cover the CDR3 end, so that end is filled in from the germline J gene. V and J are TRBV5-1 and TRBJ2-3; 12 bases map to TRBD2. The CDR3 extends over 18 amino acids. The J segment lost 3 bases and the V segment lost 4 bases, leaving 12 bases of the junction unmatched. Germline CDR1 is SGHRS and CDR2 is YFSETQ. The chain's CDR3 is CASSTRPSGGAQTDTQYF. The sequenced CDR3 bases are TGCGCCAGCAGCACTCGGCCTAGCGGGGGGGCGCAGACAGATACG.

This clone was observed at least ten times. The read halts 3 residues ahead of the CDR3 end, with the missing end drawn from the germline J gene. The chain uses TRBV19 and TRBJ1-1, with 7 nucleotides matching TRBD1. The CDR3 runs to 17 residues. J lost 1 base, V lost 5 bases, and 13 bases had no gene match. Germline values: CDR1 LNHDA, CDR2 SQIVND (reference sequence). The chain's CDR3 is CASSDDRDATENTEAFF. The part of the CDR3 DNA that was read is TGTGCCAGTAGTGATGACAGGGACGCAACGGAGAACACTGAA.

This clone was recorded many times. The CDR3 is cut off 3 residues early in the read; its end comes from the germline J gene. V and J are TRBV4-1 and TRBJ2-6; possible D gene TRBD2, 7 bases. CDR1 and CDR2 from the germline V gene are MGHRA and YSYEKL. The CDR3 covers 16 residues. The germline V and J ends were trimmed by 7 bases and 3 bases, with 16 bases remaining between them. The sequenced part of the CDR3 DNA is TGCGCCAGCACTGGGGGGGCGAAAGTTGGGGCCAACGTC. This translates into CASTGGAKVGANV. The whole CDR3 protein reads CASTGGAKVGANVLTF.